The 22 T cell receptor beta chains in this list originate from one sample, sequenced in a study of blood T cell dynamics during melanoma immunotherapy. The time point here: week 3, after first cycle of checkpoint inhibitor. Only in-frame clones appear in the TCRdb table, and some are missing; sequencing was by immunoSEQ multiplex PCR. The table records some 20,000 clones, about 90% of them present only once. Sequenced here: blood, sampled from a patient treated with checkpoint blockade. The receptor set was obtained from a human donor with melanoma.

The CDR3 region is CASSPVGGRAGLTDTQYF. Written as DNA, the CDR3 is TGTGCCAGCAGCCCCGTGGGCGGGAGGGCCGGGCTAACAGATACGCAGTATTTT. The chain recombines TRBV7-9 with TRBJ2-3; TRBD2 agrees at 9 bases. V trimming: 5 bases; J trimming: 3 bases; junction bases outside the gene matches: 15. The CDR3 sequence is 18 residues long. Germline V gene lookup returns CDR1 SEHNR and CDR2 FQNEAQ (reference sequence).

V and J are TRBV5-4 and TRBJ1-3; D may be TRBD1 (6 bases). V lost 2 bases, J lost 3 bases, and 15 bases lay in between. The CDR3 consists of 16 residues. Germline values: CDR1 SGHNT, CDR2 YYREEE (reference sequence). In DNA, the CDR3 is TGTGCCAGCAGCTTCAAGCCGGGGGGCGATGGAAACACCATATATTTT. This translates into CASSFKPGGDGNTIYF.

V is TRBV5-4 and J is TRBJ1-2; 10 nucleotides line up with TRBD1. This CDR3 has 17 residues. Trimming removed 4 bases from V and 4 bases from J; junction bases left unmatched: 13. CDR1 is SGHNT, CDR2 YYREEE, per germline (reference sequence). As DNA, the CDR3 is TGTGCCAGCAGCCCCGGCAGACAGGGGGCGCGGAGCTATGGCTACACCTTC. Encoded protein: CASSPGRQGARSYGYTF.

The J gene is TRBJ2-7, the V gene TRBV27; D remains unclear. Germline CDR1 MNHEY, CDR2 SMNVEV (reference sequence). The CDR3 extends over 11 amino acids. V lost 4 bases, J lost 4 bases, and 5 bases lay in between. CDR3 nucleotide sequence: TGTGCCAGCAGTTCTACTTACGAGCAGTACTTC. Its protein is CASSSTYEQYF.

The genes are TRBV30 and TRBJ2-7; D is unclear. This CDR3 spans 13 amino acids. The germline V gene encodes CDR1 GTSNPN and CDR2 SVGIG (reference sequence). The CDR3 here is CAHSLDRSHEQYF. In nucleotides, the CDR3 is TGTGCTCACTCATTGGACCGGAGCCACGAGCAGTACTTC. Drawing the rest from reference TRBV30 and TRBJ2-7, the complete variable domain is SQTIHQWPATLVQPVGSPLSLECTVEGTSNPNLYWYRQAAGRGLQLLFYSVGIGQISSEVPQNLSASRPQDRQFILSSKKLLLSDSGFYLCAHSLDRSHEQYFGPGTRLTVT.

This clone has only a few counts. The chain is built from TRBV7-2 and TRBJ1-5; 7 bases agree with TRBD1. Germline values: CDR1 SGHTA, CDR2 FQGNSA. This CDR3 contains 14 residues. V lost 4 bases, J lost 3 bases, and 3 bases stayed unmatched. The CDR3 loop reads CASSWDSFNQPQHF. The CDR3 DNA follows: TGTGCCAGCAGCTGGGACAGCTTCAATCAGCCCCAGCATTTT. Combining the CDR3 with reference TRBV7-2 and TRBJ1-5 gives the whole variable domain GAGVSQSPSNKVTEKGKDVELRCDPISGHTALYWYRQSLGQGLEFLIYFQGNSAPDKSGLPSDRFSAERTGGSVSTLTIQRTQQEDSAVYLCASSWDSFNQPQHFGDGTRLSIL.

In regard to this clone: A read error is possible here, since a much larger clone lies one base away. The V gene is TRBV7-6, the J gene TRBJ2-7; weak D call: TRBD1 (6 bases). Trimming removed 5 bases from V and 0 bases from J, with 8 bases in between. The CDR3 totals 13 residues. Per the germline V gene, CDR1 is SGHVS and CDR2 is FNYEAQ. CDR3 in amino acids: CASSPDSSYEQYF. DNA for the CDR3: TGTGCCAGCAGCCCGGACAGCTCCTACGAGCAGTACTTC. The whole variable domain, filled in from reference TRBV7-6 and TRBJ2-7, reads GAGVSQSPRYKVTKRGQDVALRCDPISGHVSLYWYRQALGQGPEFLTYFNYEAQQDKSGLPNDRFSAERPEGSISTLTIQRTEQRDSAMYRCASSPDSSYEQYFGPGTRLTVT.

This clone has a single count. The chain carries TRBV7-9 and TRBJ2-3, with D possibly being TRBD1 (5 bases). V gave up 1 base and J gave up 2 bases, with 10 bases separating them. This CDR3 has 15 amino acids. In germline, CDR1 is SEHNR, CDR2 FQNEAQ (reference sequence). The CDR3 here is CASSLEGDTTDTQYF. For the CDR3, the DNA is TGTGCCAGCAGCTTAGAAGGGGATACCACAGATACGCAGTATTTT.

This chain uses TRBV27 with TRBJ1-1, with 9 bases lining up with TRBD1. This CDR3 region has 14 residues. The V gene's germline CDR1 is MNHEY and CDR2 SMNVEV (reference sequence). The trim removed 8 bases at V and 6 bases at J, leaving 10 bases unmatched. The CDR3 bases are TGTGCCAGCCGACGGGACAGGGAAAGTGCTGAAGCTTTCTTT. Residues: CASRRDRESAEAFF.

The chain has TRBV6-4 and TRBJ2-6; D tentatively fits TRBD1 or TRBD2 (5 bases each). Trimming stripped 0 bases from V and 3 bases from J, with 18 bases between. Per germline, CDR1 MRHNA and CDR2 SNTAGT. There are 19 residues in the CDR3. As DNA, the CDR3 is TGTGCCAGCAGTGACTCGACCCCTGGGGGATATCATGGGGCCAACGTCCTGACTTTC. Translating gives CASSDSTPGGYHGANVLTF.

The genes are TRBV28 and TRBJ2-7; D uncertain. Between the trimmed V and J ends, which lost 2 bases and 1 base, there was a span of 9 bases. Germline V gives CDR1 MDHEN, CDR2 SYDVKM. This CDR3 comprises 14 residues. The CDR3 loop reads CASSLPPASYEQYF. DNA of the CDR3: TGTGCCAGCAGTTTACCTCCAGCTTCCTACGAGCAGTACTTC.

The V and J genes are TRBV7-9 and TRBJ2-1; 9 nucleotides align to TRBD1. Germline V gene data show CDR1 as SEHNR and CDR2 as FQNEAQ (reference sequence). Trimming took 5 bases from V and 6 from J; bases not matched to a gene: 11. The CDR3 loop spans 16 amino acids. This chain's CDR3 is CASSLLGGTGTNEQFF. As DNA, the CDR3 is TGTGCCAGCAGCCTATTAGGTGGGACAGGGACCAATGAGCAGTTCTTC.

The chain employs TRBV19 and TRBJ1-2; no firm D call. The CDR3 totals 16 residues. Trimming took off 3 bases at V and 2 bases at J, with 16 bases between the two ends. Germline V gene lookup returns CDR1 LNHDA and CDR2 SQIVND (reference sequence). Written as DNA, the CDR3 is TGTGCCAGTAGTATTGCGGTTGTGGGTCTGAACTATGGCTACACCTTC. Protein: CASSIAVVGLNYGYTF.

V gene TRBV6-4 combines with J gene TRBJ2-1; D may be TRBD2 (6 bases). Trimming removed 4 bases from V and 4 bases from J, with 14 bases in between. This CDR3 has 15 amino acids. Germline V lookup: CDR1 MRHNA, CDR2 SNTAGT. As DNA, the CDR3 is TGTGCCAGCAGTGCGGAGGGAGAGGGGTACAATGAGCAGTTCTTC. Protein product: CASSAEGEGYNEQFF.

This clone was seen only once. This chain joins TRBV18 and TRBJ1-2; D unclear. Germline V gene lookup returns CDR1 KGHSH and CDR2 LQKENI. The CDR3 has 14 amino acids. Between the trimmed V and J ends, which lost 4 bases and 6 bases, there was a span of 15 bases. DNA for the CDR3: TGTGCCAGCTCACTCCTCGACTCCCGACATGGCTACACCTTC. Translation gives CASSLLDSRHGYTF.

The chain employs TRBV7-9 and TRBJ2-1, with TRBD2 identical over 12 bases. Per germline, CDR1 SEHNR and CDR2 FQNEAQ (reference sequence). Trimming at V came to 5 bases and at J to 6 bases, leaving 14 bases not matched to a gene. This CDR3 has 18 residues. CDR3 region: CASSLPPRLAGVVNEQFF. In DNA, the CDR3 is TGTGCCAGCAGCCTACCTCCACGACTAGCGGGAGTGGTCAATGAGCAGTTCTTC.

The chain joins TRBV28 to TRBJ1-2; 11 positions match TRBD1. J was trimmed by 5 bases and V by 5 bases; bases with no gene match: 7. CDR3 length equals 15 residues. Per germline, CDR1 MDHEN and CDR2 SYDVKM. This CDR3 is CASSVPGQGVYGYTF. For the CDR3, the DNA is TGTGCCAGCAGTGTCCCGGGACAGGGGGTTTATGGCTACACCTTC.

The CDR3 DNA is TGTGCCAGCAGCCCATCTTCAGGGGCGTCCTACGAGCAGTACTTC. It codes for CASSPSSGASYEQYF. V gene TRBV7-9 combines with J gene TRBJ2-7; tentative D call: TRBD1 (6 bases). The CDR3 length is 15 residues. V was shortened by 5 bases and J by 1 base, with 15 bases between the two germline ends. Germline V lookup: CDR1 SEHNR, CDR2 FQNEAQ (reference sequence). Filled out from reference TRBV7-9 and TRBJ2-7, the complete variable domain reads DTGVSQNPRHKITKRGQNVTFRCDPISEHNRLYWYRQTLGQGPEFLTYFQNEAQLEKSRLLSDRFSAERPKGSFSTLEIQRTEQGDSAMYLCASSPSSGASYEQYFGPGTRLTVT.

The genes are TRBV4-1 and TRBJ1-4, with D tentatively TRBD1 (6 bases). The CDR3 loop spans 16 amino acids. The V gene's germline CDR1 is MGHRA and CDR2 YSYEKL. V lost 0 bases and J 6 bases, leaving 14 bases between the germline ends. The CDR3 DNA sequence: TGCGCCAGCAGCCAAGACCGGACAGTAGGATATGAAAAACTGTTTTTT. It codes for CASSQDRTVGYEKLFF.

V is TRBV7-3 and J is TRBJ2-7; 8 bases line up with TRBD2. The length of the CDR3 is 14 residues. Germline values: CDR1 SGHTA, CDR2 FQGTGA. V lost 1 base, J lost 5 bases, and 4 bases stayed unmatched. CDR3 DNA: TGTGCCAGCAGCTTAAATGCGGGAGGACACGAGCAGTACTTC. Amino acid sequence: CASSLNAGGHEQYF.

Only one count was recorded for this clone. This chain uses TRBV5-1 with TRBJ2-5; 9 nucleotides align to TRBD2. V lost 0 bases to trimming and J lost 2 bases; unmatched junction nucleotides: 11. This CDR3 has 18 amino acids. CDR1 is SGHRS, CDR2 YFSETQ, per germline. This CDR3 is CASSLGSSGKTLQETQYF. As DNA, the CDR3 is TGCGCCAGCAGCTTGGGCTCTAGCGGGAAGACGCTTCAAGAGACCCAGTACTTC.

This chain uses TRBV14 with TRBJ2-7; 8 bases agree with TRBD1. This CDR3 region has 14 residues. The trim removed 7 bases at V and 4 bases at J, leaving 9 bases unmatched. Germline V lookup: CDR1 SGHDN, CDR2 FVKESK. The CDR3 bases are TGTGCCAGCAAACGGACAGGGCATGGGTACGAGCAGTACTTC. Protein product: CASKRTGHGYEQYF.